These T cell receptor beta chains were read from a single sample in a study of T cells after posttransplantation cyclophosphamide. Measured with immunoSEQ multiplex PCR; TCRdb has only the in-frame clones, and not every one. The table shows 15,000 to 20,000 clones, with around 84% occurring only once. This specimen was PBMCs, taken after allogeneic stem cell transplant with calcineurin inhibitor and methotrexate. The source of these receptors is a female patient under 30 who received an allogeneic stem cell transplant from an unrelated donor, was CMV-positive, and had acute and chronic GVHD. T cells may partly derive from the graft donor. Both conserved end residues are part of each CDR3. A D gene is named only where the DNA matches it firmly. Only some rows state a clone size, as once, few, many or a class for expanded clones.

d_call,cdr3_length,j_call,clone_size,v_call,cdr3_aa,cdr3_nt
.,13,TRBJ2-1,few,TRBV6-6,CASSPGIYNEQFF,TGTGCCAGCAGCCCCGGGATTTACAATGAGCAGTTCTTC
TRBD2,15,TRBJ2-3,.,TRBV10-3,CAINKGLAGADTQYF,TGTGCCATCAATAAGGGACTAGCGGGGGCAGATACGCAGTATTTT
TRBD1,14,TRBJ2-1,.,TRBV29-1,CSALTGGLDNEQFF,TGCAGCGCGCTGACAGGGGGCCTCGACAATGAGCAGTTCTTC
TRBD1,16,TRBJ1-6,.,TRBV5-6,CASSDVTGGLNSPLHF,TGTGCCAGCAGCGACGTTACAGGGGGCCTGAATTCACCCCTCCACTTT
TRBD1,17,TRBJ2-1,.,TRBV2,CASSGLPGQGKLNEQFF,TGTGCCAGCAGTGGACTTCCGGGACAGGGGAAACTTAATGAGCAGTTCTTC
TRBD2,17,TRBJ2-1,.,TRBV14,CASSQEGKLAGVNEQFF,TGTGCCAGCAGCCAAGAAGGGAAACTAGCGGGAGTGAATGAGCAGTTCTTC
.,13,TRBJ1-2,once,TRBV6-1,CATTGGRGYGYTF,TGTGCCACCACGGGAGGTCGCGGCTATGGCTACACCTTC
TRBD2,17,TRBJ2-2,.,TRBV11-2,CASSFLGFGRTTGELFF,TGTGCCAGCAGCTTCCTGGGTTTCGGGAGGACGACCGGGGAGCTGTTTTTT
TRBD2,14,TRBJ2-3,.,TRBV5-1,CASSGGRAADTQYF,TGCGCCAGCAGTGGCGGGAGGGCCGCAGATACGCAGTATTTT
TRBD2,15,TRBJ2-1,.,TRBV19,CASRPTSGRLNEQFF,TGTGCCAGTCGACCGACTAGCGGGAGACTCAATGAGCAGTTCTTC
.,15,TRBJ2-2,.,TRBV6-1,CASSPAGLITGELFF,TGTGCCAGCAGTCCAGCGGGTCTTATCACCGGGGAGCTGTTTTTT
TRBD2,15,TRBJ2-1,.,TRBV6-6,CASSYSGGVYNEQFF,TGTGCCAGCAGTTACTCGGGGGGGGTATACAATGAGCAGTTCTTC
TRBD1,17,TRBJ1-5,.,TRBV4-1,CASSQDLSGQGYQPQHF,TGCGCCAGCAGCCAAGATTTGAGCGGACAGGGATATCAGCCCCAGCATTTT
TRBD2,14,TRBJ2-5,.,TRBV5-1,CASSLELAGETQYF,TGCGCCAGCAGCTTGGAACTAGCGGGAGAGACCCAGTACTTC
TRBD1,13,TRBJ1-2,few,TRBV19,CASSTDRGRGYTF,TGTGCCAGTAGTACGGACAGGGGACGCGGCTACACCTTC
TRBD2,15,TRBJ2-7,.,TRBV28,CASWAGLAGVYEQYF,TGTGCCAGTTGGGCGGGACTAGCGGGAGTCTACGAGCAGTACTTC
.,14,TRBJ1-4,.,TRBV5-1,CASSATGHNEKLFF,TGCGCCAGCAGCGCGACAGGACACAATGAAAAACTGTTTTTT
.,14,TRBJ1-1,.,TRBV5-4,CASSLGGVNTEAFF,TGTGCCAGCAGCTTGGGGGGGGTAAACACTGAAGCTTTCTTT
TRBD1,18,TRBJ2-6,.,TRBV28,CASSNTGQGLSGANVLTF,TGTGCCAGCAGCAATACGGGACAGGGCCTCTCTGGGGCCAACGTCCTGACTTTC
TRBD1,11,TRBJ1-1,.,TRBV27,CASQGGFEAFF,TGTGCCAGCCAGGGGGGTTTTGAAGCTTTCTTT
TRBD2,16,TRBJ2-1,.,TRBV7-9,CASSLGGTSGYNEQFF,TGTGCCAGCAGCTTAGGTGGGACTAGCGGGTACAATGAGCAGTTCTTC
.,15,TRBJ2-7,.,TRBV4-1,CASSQEIAPDSEQYF,TGCGCCAGCAGCCAAGAAATAGCCCCTGACAGCGAGCAGTACTTC
TRBD1,14,TRBJ2-7,.,TRBV27,CASSARQGVDEQYF,TGTGCCAGCAGTGCACGACAGGGAGTGGACGAGCAGTACTTC
TRBD1,11,TRBJ1-2,.,TRBV20-1,CRAGGAYGYTF,TGCAGGGCAGGGGGCGCGTATGGCTACACCTTC
TRBD1,13,TRBJ1-4,.,TRBV6-1,CASGRDRDEKLFF,TGTGCCAGCGGCCGGGACAGGGATGAAAAACTGTTTTTT
TRBD1,14,TRBJ2-7,.,TRBV28,CASRTGQGSREQYF,TGTGCCAGCAGAACCGGACAGGGTTCACGGGAGCAGTACTTC
.,15,TRBJ2-7,.,TRBV28,CASSFGTGYSYEQYF,TGTGCCAGCAGTTTCGGTACGGGGTACTCCTACGAGCAGTACTTC
TRBD2,15,TRBJ2-1,.,TRBV9,CASSGLAGAYNEQFF,TGTGCCAGCAGCGGACTAGCGGGAGCCTACAATGAGCAGTTCTTC
TRBD1,12,TRBJ1-2,.,TRBV6-1,CASRRTGDGYTF,TGTGCCAGCAGGAGGACAGGAGATGGCTACACCTTC
TRBD1,17,TRBJ2-4,.,TRBV5-4,CASSLDGLGQGTNIQYF,TGTGCCAGCAGCTTGGATGGGTTGGGACAGGGGACAAACATTCAGTACTTC
.,13,TRBJ2-5,.,TRBV13,CASSLDSGETQYF,TGTGCCAGCAGCCTAGACAGTGGAGAGACCCAGTACTTC
TRBD1,15,TRBJ1-2,.,TRBV15,CATSRDTGQYYGYTF,TGTGCCACCAGCAGAGATACGGGACAGTACTATGGCTACACCTTC
.,12,TRBJ2-7,.,TRBV7-9,CASSSSYGEQYF,TGTGCCAGCAGCTCGAGTTACGGCGAGCAGTACTTC
.,12,TRBJ2-1,once,TRBV11-3,CASSFADNEQFF,TGTGCCAGCAGCTTCGCGGACAATGAGCAGTTCTTC
.,15,TRBJ2-7,.,TRBV6-1,CASSDQPWASYEQYF,TGTGCCAGCAGTGACCAGCCCTGGGCTTCCTACGAGCAGTACTTC
.,13,TRBJ2-7,.,TRBV14,CASSHRDFYEQYF,TGTGCCAGCAGCCACCGGGACTTCTACGAGCAGTACTTC